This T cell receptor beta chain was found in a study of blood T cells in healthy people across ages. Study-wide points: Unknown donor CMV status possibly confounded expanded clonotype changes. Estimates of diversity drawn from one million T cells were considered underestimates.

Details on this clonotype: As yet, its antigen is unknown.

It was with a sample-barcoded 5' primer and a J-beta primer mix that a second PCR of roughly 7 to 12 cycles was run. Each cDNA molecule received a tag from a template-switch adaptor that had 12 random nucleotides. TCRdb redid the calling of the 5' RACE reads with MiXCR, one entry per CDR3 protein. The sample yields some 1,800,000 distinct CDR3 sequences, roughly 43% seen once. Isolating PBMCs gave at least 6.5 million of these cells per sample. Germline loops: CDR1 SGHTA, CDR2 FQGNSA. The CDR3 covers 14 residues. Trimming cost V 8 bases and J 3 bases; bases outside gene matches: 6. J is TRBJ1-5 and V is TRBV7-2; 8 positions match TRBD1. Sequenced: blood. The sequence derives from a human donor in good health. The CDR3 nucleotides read TGTGCCAGCGCCGGGACAGGTGACAATCAGCCCCAGCATTTT. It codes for CASAGTGDNQPQHF.